The next 4 T cell receptor beta chains were all read from a single sample in a study of cytomegalovirus exposure and HLA in healthy donors (TCRdb year 2017). The library relied on the immunoSEQ multiplex PCR assay. A mixture of 60 forward primers for TCR Vbeta segments and 13 reverse primers for TCR Jbeta segments was used in the multiplex PCR. The source is immuneACCESS, and TCRdb retained only in-frame sequences with V and J called. Part of the clones is not carried over; for the studies checked, unresolved V genes explain less than half of this, and the remainder is unexplained. The sample table records fewer than 200,000 clones; around four fifths of these occur just once. Under 1% of the sample goes to the ten largest clones. Sequenced: PBMCs. Source of these receptors: a girl aged 2 to 10 in good health and CMV-seropositive.

This clone has more than one count but fewer than ten. CDR3 sequence (DNA): TGTGCCTGGCTCGTCGGGGGGCTGTATGGCTACACCTTC. Protein: CAWLVGGLYGYTF. The J gene is TRBJ1-2, the V gene TRBV30; the D gene is possibly TRBD1 (6 bases). V lost 5 bases to trimming and J lost 5 bases, with 15 bases between them. This CDR3 region has 13 residues. CDR1 is GTSNPN, CDR2 SVGIG, per germline (reference sequence).

The rearrangement joins TRBV5-1 to TRBJ2-1; 10 bases line up with TRBD1. CDR3 length: 16 amino acids. The germline CDR1 and CDR2 sequences are SGHRS and YFSETQ. The trim removed 0 bases at V and 2 bases at J, leaving 2 bases unmatched. CDR3 protein: CASSLGGTGAYNEQFF. CDR3 DNA: TGCGCCAGCAGCTTGGGGGGGACAGGGGCCTACAATGAGCAGTTCTTC.

V gene TRBV29-1 combines with J gene TRBJ2-7, with 8 bases matching TRBD2. The CDR3 totals 13 residues. CDR1 is SQVTM and CDR2 is ANQGSEA in the germline V gene. After removal of 2 bases from V and 6 bases from J, the junction contained 6 bases not matched to a gene. The DNA for the CDR3 is TGCAGCGTTGAACGGGCGGGAGGACGCGAGCAGTACTTC. Its translation is CSVERAGGREQYF.

This sequence joins TRBV5-1 and TRBJ2-1, with D maybe TRBD2 (7 bases). V was clipped by 6 bases and J by 6 bases, with 16 bases between them. CDR1 and CDR2 from the germline V gene are SGHRS and YFSETQ. The CDR3 spans 14 residues. The CDR3 bases are TGCGCCAGCAAACGTGGGGGGGGGCTCAATGAGCAGTTCTTC. It is translated as CASKRGGGLNEQFF.